The clone carrying this TCR beta chain showed up just a few times. Its antigen is as yet unknown. Germline V lookup: CDR1 MNHEY, CDR2 SVGAGI. This CDR3 has 13 residues. V dropped 2 bases and J dropped 13 bases, with 15 bases sitting between them. With RNA at 10%, 30% or 50%, naive CD8 libraries came from around 20,000 to 990,000 sorted cells. Sorting defined naive CD8 T cells as CD8+CD4-CCR7+CD45RA+. The source of the sample is a study of molecular identifiers for immune sequencing clone quantification. TCRdb reanalysed the PCR reads using MiXCR and keeps one entry per CDR3 protein. The table shows over 550,000 distinct CDR3 sequences, with approximately 24% occurring only once. Whole-study results and caveats: The study reportedly detected spiked Jurkat TCR RNA from one cell among about 1.1 million naive cells.

The source of this sequence is a human donor in good health. Some libraries in this study had Jurkat cell RNA spiked in. The chain is built from TRBV6-5 and TRBJ2-1; D call uncertain. The source material was naive CD8+ T cells from blood, with Jurkat cell RNA spiked in. Subset specified: FACS-sorted CD8+CD4-CCR7+CD45RA+ naive T cells. CDR3 residues: CASSYAGETPQFF. The CDR3 nucleotides are TGTGCCAGCAGTTACGCTGGAGAAACACCTCAGTTCTTC.